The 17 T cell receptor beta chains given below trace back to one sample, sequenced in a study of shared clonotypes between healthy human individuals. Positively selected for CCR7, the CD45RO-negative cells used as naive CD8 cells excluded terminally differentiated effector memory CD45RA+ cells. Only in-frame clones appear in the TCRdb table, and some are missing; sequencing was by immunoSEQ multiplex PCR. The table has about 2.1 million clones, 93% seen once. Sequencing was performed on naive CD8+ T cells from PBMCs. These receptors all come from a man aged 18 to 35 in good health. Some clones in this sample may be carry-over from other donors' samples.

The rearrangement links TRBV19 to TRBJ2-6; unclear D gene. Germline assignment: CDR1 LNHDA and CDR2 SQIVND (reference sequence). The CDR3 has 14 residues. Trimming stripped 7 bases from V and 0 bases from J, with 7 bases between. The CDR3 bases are TGTGCCAGTAACTCTGACTCTGGGGCCAACGTCCTGACTTTC. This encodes CASNSDSGANVLTF.

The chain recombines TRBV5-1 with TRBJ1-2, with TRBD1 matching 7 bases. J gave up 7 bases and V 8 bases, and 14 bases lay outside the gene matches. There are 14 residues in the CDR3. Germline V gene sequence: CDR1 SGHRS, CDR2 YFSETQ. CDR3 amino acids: CASSEAGQDGGYTF. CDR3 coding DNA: TGCGCCAGTTCTGAGGCAGGACAGGATGGTGGCTACACCTTC.

The CDR3 protein is CSVAQSTEGDEQFF. CDR3 nucleotide sequence: TGCAGCGTTGCCCAATCCACGGAAGGGGATGAGCAGTTCTTC. The V and J genes are TRBV29-1 and TRBJ2-1; tentative D call: TRBD1 (5 bases). V was trimmed by 4 bases and J by 8 bases, leaving 18 bases between them. Germline V lookup: CDR1 SQVTM, CDR2 ANQGSEA. The CDR3 is 14 amino acids.

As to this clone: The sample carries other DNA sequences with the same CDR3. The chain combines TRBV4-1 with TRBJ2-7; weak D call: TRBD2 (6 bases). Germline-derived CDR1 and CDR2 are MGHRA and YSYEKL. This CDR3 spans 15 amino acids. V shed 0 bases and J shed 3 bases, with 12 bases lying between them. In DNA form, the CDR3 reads TGCGCCAGCAGCCAAGATCGGGGGAGAGGCTACGAGCAGTACTTC. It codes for CASSQDRGRGYEQYF.

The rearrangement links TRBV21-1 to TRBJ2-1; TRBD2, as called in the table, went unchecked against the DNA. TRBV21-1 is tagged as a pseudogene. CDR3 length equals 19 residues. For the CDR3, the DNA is TGTGCCAGCAGCAAAGTATATAGAGGGCACCACACCAACGACAATGAGCAGTTCTTC. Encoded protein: CASSKVYRGHHTNDNEQFF.

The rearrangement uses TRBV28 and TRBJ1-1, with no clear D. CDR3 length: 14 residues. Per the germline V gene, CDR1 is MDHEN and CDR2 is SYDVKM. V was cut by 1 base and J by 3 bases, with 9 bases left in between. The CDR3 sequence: CASSLLREDTEAFF. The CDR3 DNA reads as TGTGCCAGCAGTTTATTGAGGGAGGACACTGAAGCTTTCTTT. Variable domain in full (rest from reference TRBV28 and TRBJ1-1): DVKVTQSSRYLVKRTGEKVFLECVQDMDHENMFWYRQDPGLGLRLIYFSYDVKMKEKGDIPEGYSVSREKKERFSLILESASTNQTSMYLCASSLLREDTEAFFGQGTRLTVV.

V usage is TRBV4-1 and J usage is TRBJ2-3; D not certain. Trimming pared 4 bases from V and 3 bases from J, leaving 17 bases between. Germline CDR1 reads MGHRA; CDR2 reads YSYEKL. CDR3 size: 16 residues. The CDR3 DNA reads TGCGCCAGCAGCCCTTACGTAGGTTTTACAACAGATACGCAGTATTTT. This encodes CASSPYVGFTTDTQYF.

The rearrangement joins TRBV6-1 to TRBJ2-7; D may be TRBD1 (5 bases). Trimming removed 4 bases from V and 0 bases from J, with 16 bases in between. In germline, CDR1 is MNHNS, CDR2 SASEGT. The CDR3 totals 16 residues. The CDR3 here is CASSVQGGFFSYEQYF. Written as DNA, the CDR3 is TGTGCCAGCAGTGTTCAGGGCGGATTCTTCTCCTACGAGCAGTACTTC.

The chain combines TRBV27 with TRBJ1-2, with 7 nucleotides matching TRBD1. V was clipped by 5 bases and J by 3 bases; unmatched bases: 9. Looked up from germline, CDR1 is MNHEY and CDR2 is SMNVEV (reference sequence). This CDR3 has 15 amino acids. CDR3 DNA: TGTGCCAGCAGTCAGTCCCAGGGGGGGGACTATGGCTACACCTTC. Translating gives CASSQSQGGDYGYTF.

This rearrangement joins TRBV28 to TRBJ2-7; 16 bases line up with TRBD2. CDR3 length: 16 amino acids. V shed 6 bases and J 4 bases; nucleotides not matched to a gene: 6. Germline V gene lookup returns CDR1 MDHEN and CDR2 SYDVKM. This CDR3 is CASSFGTSGRGYEQYF. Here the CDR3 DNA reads TGTGCCAGCAGCTTCGGGACTAGCGGGAGGGGGTACGAGCAGTACTTC.

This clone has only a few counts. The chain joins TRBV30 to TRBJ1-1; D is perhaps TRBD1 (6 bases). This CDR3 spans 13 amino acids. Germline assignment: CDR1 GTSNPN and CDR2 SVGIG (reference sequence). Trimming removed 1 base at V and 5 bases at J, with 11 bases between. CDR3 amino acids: CAWSEGVETEAFF. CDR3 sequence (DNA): TGTGCCTGGAGTGAGGGGGTGGAGACTGAAGCTTTCTTT.

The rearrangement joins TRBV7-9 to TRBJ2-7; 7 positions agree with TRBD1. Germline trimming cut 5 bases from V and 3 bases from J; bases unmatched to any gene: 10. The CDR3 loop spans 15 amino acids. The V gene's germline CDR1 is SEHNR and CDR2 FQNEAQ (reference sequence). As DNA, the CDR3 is TGTGCCAGCAGCCAAGAGGGACAGCAAGACTACGAGCAGTACTTC. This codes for CASSQEGQQDYEQYF.

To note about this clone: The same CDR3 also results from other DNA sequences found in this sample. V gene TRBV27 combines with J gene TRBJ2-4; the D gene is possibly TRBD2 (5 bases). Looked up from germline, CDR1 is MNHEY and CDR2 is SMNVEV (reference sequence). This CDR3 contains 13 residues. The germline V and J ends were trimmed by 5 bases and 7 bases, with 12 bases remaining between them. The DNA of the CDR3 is TGTGCCAGCAGTCTAGGCGGGCGGAACATTCAGTACTTC. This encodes CASSLGGRNIQYF.

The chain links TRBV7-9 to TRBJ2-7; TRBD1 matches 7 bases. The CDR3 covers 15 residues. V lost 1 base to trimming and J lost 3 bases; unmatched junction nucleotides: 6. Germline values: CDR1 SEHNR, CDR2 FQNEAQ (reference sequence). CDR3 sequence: CASSLGGTDLYEQYF. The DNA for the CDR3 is TGTGCCAGCAGCTTAGGAGGGACAGACCTCTACGAGCAGTACTTC.

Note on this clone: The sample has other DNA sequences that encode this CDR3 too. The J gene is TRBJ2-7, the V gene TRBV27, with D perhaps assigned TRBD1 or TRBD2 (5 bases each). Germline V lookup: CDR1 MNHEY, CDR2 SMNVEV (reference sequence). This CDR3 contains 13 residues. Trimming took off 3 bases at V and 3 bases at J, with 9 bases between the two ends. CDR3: CASSLGGGYEQYF. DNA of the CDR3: TGTGCCAGCAGTTTGGGTGGGGGCTACGAGCAGTACTTC.

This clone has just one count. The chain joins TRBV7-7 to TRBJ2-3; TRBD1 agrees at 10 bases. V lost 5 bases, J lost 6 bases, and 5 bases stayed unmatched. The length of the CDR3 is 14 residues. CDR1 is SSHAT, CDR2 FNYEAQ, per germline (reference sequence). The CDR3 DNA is TGTGCCAGCAGCCCGGGACAGGGGTGGGATACGCAGTATTTT. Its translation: CASSPGQGWDTQYF.

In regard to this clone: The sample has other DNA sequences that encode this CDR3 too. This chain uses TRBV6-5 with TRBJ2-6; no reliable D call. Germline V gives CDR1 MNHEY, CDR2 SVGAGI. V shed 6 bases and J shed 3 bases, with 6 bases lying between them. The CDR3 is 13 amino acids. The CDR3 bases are TGTGCCAGCAGCCCCGGTGGGGCCAACGTCCTGACTTTC. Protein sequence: CASSPGGANVLTF.